In its sample, the clone carrying this T cell receptor beta chain was seen a few times. No antigen is known for it. The data are from a study of beta chain features in type 1 diabetes. General observations from the study: Researchers report that Type 1 diabetes patients had moderately but significantly shorter TCRB CDR3s across all four CD4+ subsets. Whether HLA type influences TCRB rearrangement remained unresolved here. Across patients, naive, central memory and Treg TCRB repertoires exhibited apparently greater similarity than was observed across healthy donors.

Expressed TCRB transcripts were sequenced after all isolated RNA was converted to cDNA. Samples of naive, central memory and regulatory T cells yielded a mean of around 3.4 million reads. Here immunoSEQ multiplex PCR was the method, and the copy in TCRdb shows in-frame clones only, minus some. The table has about 340,000 clones, around 9.7% seen once; the top ten hold less than 1.2%. Sorted CD4+ subsets: naive, central memory, regulatory, stem cell-like memory (CD45RO/CCR7/CD25/CD127/CD95/CD27 panel). The sequence was obtained from a man aged 25 to 40 with type 1 diabetes. Sample: central memory CD4+ T cells from blood.

The DNA of the CDR3 is TGTGCCAGCTCACCGGACGGGACTTCAAAAGAGACCCAGTACTTC. Its protein product is CASSPDGTSKETQYF. The V gene is TRBV18, the J gene TRBJ2-5; weak D call: TRBD2 (6 bases). This CDR3 has 15 amino acids. V was cut by 3 bases and J by 3 bases, with 14 bases left in between. CDR1 KGHSH and CDR2 LQKENI come from the germline V gene. Supplemented by reference TRBV18 and TRBJ2-5, the full variable domain reads NAGVMQNPRHLVRRRGQEARLRCSPMKGHSHVYWYRQLPEEGLKFMVYLQKENIIDESGMPKERFSAEFPKEGPSILRIQQVVRGDSAAYFCASSPDGTSKETQYFGPGTRLLVL.